A single TCR beta chain is shown here with its context. Its specificity is unknown. Primers: 60 Vbeta forward and 13 Jbeta reverse. This table comes from immunoSEQ multiplex PCR, and its TCRdb copy is limited to in-frame clones, with some not included. The table has approximately 220,000 clones, approximately 78% seen once. The V gene's germline CDR1 is DFQATT and CDR2 SNEGSKA (reference sequence). The V and J ends lost 4 bases and 5 bases respectively, with 8 bases between them. The CDR3 runs to 11 residues. The data were taken from a study of cytomegalovirus exposure and HLA in healthy donors. Study results and limitations: CMV serostatus was the only immune exposure information that was available. Presence/absence results assume similar sequencing depth per donor, which may not hold. Specificity for CMV antigens was confirmed in vitro for a few of the CMV-associated chains. TRBV6-2, TRBV6-3 and some other V segments were excluded as indistinguishable.

Material for sequencing was PBMCs. The source is a man between 25 and 39 years old in good health and CMV-seronegative. This chain joins TRBV20-1 and TRBJ2-5; weak D call: TRBD1 (5 bases). CDR3 residues: CSATGLETQYF. CDR3 in DNA: TGCAGTGCTACAGGGCTGGAGACCCAGTACTTC.